This T cell receptor (beta chain) was identified in a study of blood T cell repertoires in COVID-19. The overall study: The United States, Italy and Spain supplied acute and convalescent COVID-19 samples. Sources were T cells, B-cell-depleted T cells, or PBMCs; the material itself was cDNA or gDNA.

In the authors' workflow: For nucleated cells, counts were estimated from reference gene primer amplification. Measured with immunoSEQ multiplex PCR; TCRdb has only the in-frame clones, and not every one. For V, J and clone size, that table is used; D and trimming come from the DNA. This repertoire shows roughly 250,000 clones, approximately 86% found once; its top ten account for approximately 9.8%. Germline loops: CDR1 SGHRS, CDR2 YFSETQ. Trimming removed 4 bases from V and 5 bases from J, with 10 bases in between. The CDR3 spans 12 residues. The chain carries TRBV5-1 and TRBJ2-7; no clear D. Source material: peripheral blood. The origin of this receptor is a middle-aged man who had recovered from COVID-19. CDR3 region: CASSPSLNEQYF. DNA of the CDR3: TGCGCCAGCAGCCCTTCCCTAAACGAGCAGTACTTC.